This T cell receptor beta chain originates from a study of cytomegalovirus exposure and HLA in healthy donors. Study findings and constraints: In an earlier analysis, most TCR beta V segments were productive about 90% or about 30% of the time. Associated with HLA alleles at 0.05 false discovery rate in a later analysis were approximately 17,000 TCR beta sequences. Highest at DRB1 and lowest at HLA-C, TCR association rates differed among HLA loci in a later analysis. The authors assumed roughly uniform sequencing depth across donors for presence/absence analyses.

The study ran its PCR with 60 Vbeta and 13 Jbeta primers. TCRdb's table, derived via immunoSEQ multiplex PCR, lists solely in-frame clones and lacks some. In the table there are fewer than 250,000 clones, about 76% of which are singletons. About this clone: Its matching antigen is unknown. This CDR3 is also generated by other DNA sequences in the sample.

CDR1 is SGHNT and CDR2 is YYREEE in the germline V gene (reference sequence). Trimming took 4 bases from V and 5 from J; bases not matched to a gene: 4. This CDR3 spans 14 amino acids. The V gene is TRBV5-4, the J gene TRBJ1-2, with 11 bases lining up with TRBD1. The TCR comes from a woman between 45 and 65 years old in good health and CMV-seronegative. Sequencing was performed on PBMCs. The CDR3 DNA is TGTGCCAGCAGCCCGGGGACAGGGGGGTATGGCTACACCTTC. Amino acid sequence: CASSPGTGGYGYTF. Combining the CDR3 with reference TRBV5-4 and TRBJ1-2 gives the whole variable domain ETGVTQSPTHLIKTRGQQVTLRCSSQSGHNTVSWYQQALGQGPQFIFQYYREEENGRGNFPPRFSGLQFPNYSSELNVNALELDDSALYLCASSPGTGGYGYTFGSGTRLTVV.